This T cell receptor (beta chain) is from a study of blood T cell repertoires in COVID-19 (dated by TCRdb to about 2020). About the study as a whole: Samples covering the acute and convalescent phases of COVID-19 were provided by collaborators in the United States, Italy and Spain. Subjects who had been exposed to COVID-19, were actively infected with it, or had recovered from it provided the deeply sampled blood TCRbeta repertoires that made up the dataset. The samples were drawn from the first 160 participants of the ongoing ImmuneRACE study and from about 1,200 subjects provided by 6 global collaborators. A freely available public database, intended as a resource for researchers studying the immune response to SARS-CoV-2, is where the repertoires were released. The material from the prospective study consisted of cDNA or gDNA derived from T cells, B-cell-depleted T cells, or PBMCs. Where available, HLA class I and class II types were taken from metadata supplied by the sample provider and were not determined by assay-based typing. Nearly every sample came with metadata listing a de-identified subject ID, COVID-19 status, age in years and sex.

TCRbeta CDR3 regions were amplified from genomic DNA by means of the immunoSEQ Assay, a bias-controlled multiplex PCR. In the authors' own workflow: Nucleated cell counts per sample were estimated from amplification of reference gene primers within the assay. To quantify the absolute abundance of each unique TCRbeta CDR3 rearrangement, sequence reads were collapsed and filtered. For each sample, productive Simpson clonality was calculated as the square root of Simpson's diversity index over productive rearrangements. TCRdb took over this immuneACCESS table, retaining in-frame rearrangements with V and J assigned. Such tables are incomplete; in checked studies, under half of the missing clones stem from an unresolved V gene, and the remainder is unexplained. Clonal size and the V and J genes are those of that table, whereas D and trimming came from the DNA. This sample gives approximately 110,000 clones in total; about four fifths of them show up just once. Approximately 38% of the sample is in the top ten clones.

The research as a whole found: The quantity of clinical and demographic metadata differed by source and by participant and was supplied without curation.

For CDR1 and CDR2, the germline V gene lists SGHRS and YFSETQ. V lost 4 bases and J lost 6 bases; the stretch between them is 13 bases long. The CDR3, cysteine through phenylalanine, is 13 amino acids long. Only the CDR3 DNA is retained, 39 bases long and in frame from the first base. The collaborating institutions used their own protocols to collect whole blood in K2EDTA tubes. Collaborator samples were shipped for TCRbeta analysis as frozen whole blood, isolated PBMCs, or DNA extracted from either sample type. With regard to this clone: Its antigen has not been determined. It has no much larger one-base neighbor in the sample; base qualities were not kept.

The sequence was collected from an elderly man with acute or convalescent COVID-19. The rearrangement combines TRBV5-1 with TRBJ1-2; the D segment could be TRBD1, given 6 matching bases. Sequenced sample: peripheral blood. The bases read TGCGCCAGCAGCAGAACAGGGACGGATGGCTACACCTTC. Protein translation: CASSRTGTDGYTF.